This TCR beta chain stems from a study of PD-1 blockade in classical Hodgkin lymphoma. Here immunoSEQ multiplex PCR was the method, and the copy in TCRdb shows in-frame clones only, minus some. Found here are 20,000 to 25,000 clones, 60% to 80% of them singletons; the top ten hold less than 20%. Looked up from germline, CDR1 is MNHEY and CDR2 is SVGAGI. V shed 4 bases and J shed 0 bases, with 12 bases lying between them. This CDR3 is 16 amino acids long. Time point: cycle 4 day 1 (C4D1), after 5 to 7 weeks of nivolumab. Relapse after autologous stem cell transplantation occurred in every patient, and brentuximab vedotin exposure varied.

V usage is TRBV6-5 and J usage is TRBJ2-2; perhaps TRBD1 as D (6 bases). The clonotype comes from a human donor with classical Hodgkin lymphoma. The sequencing here drew on peripheral blood mononuclear cells (PBMCs), taken before the fourth cycle of nivolumab. The CDR3 protein is CASSSQGVTNTGELFF. CDR3 coding DNA: TGTGCCAGCAGTTCACAGGGAGTAACGAACACCGGGGAGCTGTTTTTT.